In this sample, the clone carrying this T cell receptor (beta chain) turned up a few times. Antigen specificity is unknown. Isolated RNA was reverse transcribed in full, so expressed TCRB transcripts were sequenced. Libraries were prepared by immunoSEQ multiplex PCR; TCRdb keeps only in-frame clonotypes and omits some of them. The sample lists about 170,000 clones, about 7.8% occurring once. These data come from a study of beta chain features in type 1 diabetes. Per the germline V gene, CDR1 is SNHLY and CDR2 is FYNNEI. This CDR3 is 13 amino acids long. Trimming pared 7 bases from V and 8 bases from J, leaving 17 bases between. Staining for CD45RO/CCR7/CD25/CD127/CD95/CD27 allowed sorting of CD4+ naive, central memory, regulatory and stem cell-like memory cells. Whole-study results and caveats: It was not settled here whether HLA type affects TCRB rearrangement. Moderate yet significant TCRB CDR3 shortening was seen in Type 1 diabetes patients in all four CD4+ subsets.

The V call is TRBV2, the J call TRBJ2-5; D might be TRBD1 (5 bases). The specimen sequenced was central memory CD4+ T cells from blood. The TCR comes from a woman aged 40 to 55 with type 1 diabetes. The CDR3 is CASMTDTGNTQYF. Written as DNA, the CDR3 is TGTGCCAGCATGACAGACACAGGAAATACCCAGTACTTC.